This record covers a single T cell receptor (beta chain). These data originate in a study of blood T cell repertoires in COVID-19. Study overall: The United States, Italy and Spain supplied acute and convalescent COVID-19 samples.

The germline V gene has CDR1 KGHSH and CDR2 LQKENI. Trimming took off 2 bases at V and 0 bases at J, with 10 bases between the two ends. This CDR3 contains 15 residues. Profiled with immunoSEQ multiplex PCR; TCRdb holds only in-frame clones, not every one. Of approximately 61,000 clones in the sample, 70% to 90% were seen once. Material: peripheral blood. The V gene is TRBV18, the J gene TRBJ1-1; TRBD1 is a possible D gene (5 bases). This TCR was recovered from a human donor in a cohort sampled during active COVID-19. The CDR3 DNA reads TGTGCCAGCTCACCAGGCCGGACACTGAACACTGAAGCTTTCTTT. It yields the protein CASSPGRTLNTEAFF.